This T cell receptor (beta chain) was identified in a study of blood T cell repertoires in COVID-19. In the authors' methods: Estimation of nucleated cell counts relied on the amplification of reference gene primers. Here immunoSEQ multiplex PCR was the method, and the copy in TCRdb shows in-frame clones only, minus some. V and J calls and clone size come straight from that table; D and trimming were deduced from the DNA. The data contain approximately 380,000 clones, 91% of them singletons. Germline V gene data show CDR1 as LGHNA and CDR2 as YSLEER. The CDR3 is 17 residues long. V lost 0 bases and J lost 4; bases outside the gene matches: 7. Exposed participants came across a COVID-19 case within 2 weeks before study entry.

This receptor was obtained from a woman aged 40 to 55 who had been exposed to COVID-19. The rearrangement joins TRBV4-3 to TRBJ2-3; TRBD2 aligns across 10 bases. Sequenced input: PBMCs or T cells enriched from blood (not recorded which). CDR3 sequence: CASSQEGAGGQADTQYF. The CDR3 DNA reads as TGCGCCAGCAGCCAAGAAGGAGCGGGAGGGCAGGCAGATACGCAGTATTTT.